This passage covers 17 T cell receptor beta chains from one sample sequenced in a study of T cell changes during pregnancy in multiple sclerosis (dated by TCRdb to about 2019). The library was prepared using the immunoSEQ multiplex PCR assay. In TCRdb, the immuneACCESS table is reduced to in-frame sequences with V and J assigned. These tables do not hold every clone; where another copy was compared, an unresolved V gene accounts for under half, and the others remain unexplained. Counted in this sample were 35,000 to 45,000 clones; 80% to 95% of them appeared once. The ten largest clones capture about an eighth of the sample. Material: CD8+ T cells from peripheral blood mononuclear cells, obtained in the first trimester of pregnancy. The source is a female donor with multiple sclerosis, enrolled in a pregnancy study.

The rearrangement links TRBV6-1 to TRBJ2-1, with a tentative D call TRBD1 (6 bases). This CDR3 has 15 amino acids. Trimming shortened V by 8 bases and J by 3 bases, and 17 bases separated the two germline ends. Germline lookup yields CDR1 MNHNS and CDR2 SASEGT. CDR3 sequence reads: CASGGPAENYNEQFF. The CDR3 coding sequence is TGTGCCAGCGGGGGCCCCGCGGAGAACTACAATGAGCAGTTCTTC.

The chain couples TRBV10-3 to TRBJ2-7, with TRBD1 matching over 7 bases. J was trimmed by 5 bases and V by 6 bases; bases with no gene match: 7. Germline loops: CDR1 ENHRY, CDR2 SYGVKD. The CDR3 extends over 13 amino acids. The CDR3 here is CAISEVTGDEQYF. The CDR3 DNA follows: TGTGCCATCAGCGAAGTTACAGGGGACGAGCAGTACTTC.

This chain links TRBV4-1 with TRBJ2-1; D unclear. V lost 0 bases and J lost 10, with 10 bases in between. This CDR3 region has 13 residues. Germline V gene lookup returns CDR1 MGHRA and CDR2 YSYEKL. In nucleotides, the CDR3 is TGCGCCAGCAGCCAAGATAACTACTACGAGCAGTTCTTC. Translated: CASSQDNYYEQFF.

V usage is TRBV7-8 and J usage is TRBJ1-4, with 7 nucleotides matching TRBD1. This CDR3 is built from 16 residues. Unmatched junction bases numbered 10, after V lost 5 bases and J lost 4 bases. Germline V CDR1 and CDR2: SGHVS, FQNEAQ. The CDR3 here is CASSVLSGTDNEKLFF. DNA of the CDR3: TGTGCCAGCAGCGTCCTATCCGGGACAGATAATGAAAAACTGTTTTTT.

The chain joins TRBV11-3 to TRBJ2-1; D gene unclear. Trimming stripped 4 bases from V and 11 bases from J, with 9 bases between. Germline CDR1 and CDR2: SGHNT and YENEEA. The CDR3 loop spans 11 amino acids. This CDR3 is CASSYGPQQFF. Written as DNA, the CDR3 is TGTGCCAGCAGCTATGGCCCGCAGCAGTTCTTC.

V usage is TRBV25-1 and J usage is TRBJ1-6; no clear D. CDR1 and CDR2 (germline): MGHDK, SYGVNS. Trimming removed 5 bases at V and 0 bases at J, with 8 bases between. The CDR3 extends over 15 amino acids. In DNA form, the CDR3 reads TGTGCCAGCAGTTCTAGCAGCTCCTATAATTCACCCCTCCACTTT. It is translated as CASSSSSSYNSPLHF. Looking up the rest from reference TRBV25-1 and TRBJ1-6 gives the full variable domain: EADIYQTPRYLVIGTGKKITLECSQTMGHDKMYWYQQDPGMELHLIHYSYGVNSTEKGDLSSESTVSRIRTEHFPLTLESARPSHTSQYLCASSSSSSYNSPLHFGNGTRLTVT.

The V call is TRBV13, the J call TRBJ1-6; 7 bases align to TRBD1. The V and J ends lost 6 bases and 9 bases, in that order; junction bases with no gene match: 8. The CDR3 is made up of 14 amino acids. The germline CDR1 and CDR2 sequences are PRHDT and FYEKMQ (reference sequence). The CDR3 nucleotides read TGTGCCAGCAGTCCCGACAGGGCTTCTTCACCCCTCCACTTT. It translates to CASSPDRASSPLHF.

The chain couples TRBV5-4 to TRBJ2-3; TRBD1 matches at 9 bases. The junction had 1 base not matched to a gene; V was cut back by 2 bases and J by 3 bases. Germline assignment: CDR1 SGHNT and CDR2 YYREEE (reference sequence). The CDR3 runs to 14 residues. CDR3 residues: CASSFGTGTDTQYF. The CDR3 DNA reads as TGTGCCAGCAGCTTTGGGACAGGGACAGATACGCAGTATTTT.

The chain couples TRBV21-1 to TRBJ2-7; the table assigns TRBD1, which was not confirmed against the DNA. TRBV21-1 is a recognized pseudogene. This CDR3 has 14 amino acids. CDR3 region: CASSEGQGPSEQYF. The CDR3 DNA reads TGTGCCAGCAGCGAGGGACAGGGTCCTTCCGAGCAGTACTTC.

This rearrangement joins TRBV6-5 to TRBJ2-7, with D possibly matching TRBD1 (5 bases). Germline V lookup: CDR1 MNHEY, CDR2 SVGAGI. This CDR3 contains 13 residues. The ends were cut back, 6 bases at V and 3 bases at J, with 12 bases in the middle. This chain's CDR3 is CASRRTSGYEQYF. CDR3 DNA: TGTGCCAGCAGAAGGACATCTGGCTACGAGCAGTACTTC.

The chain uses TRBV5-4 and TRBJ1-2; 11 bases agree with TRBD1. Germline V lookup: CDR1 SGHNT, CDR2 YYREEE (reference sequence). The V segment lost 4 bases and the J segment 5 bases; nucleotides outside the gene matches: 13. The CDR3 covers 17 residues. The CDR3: CASSTEERGQGVYGYTF. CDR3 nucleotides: TGTGCCAGCAGCACCGAGGAGCGGGGACAGGGGGTTTATGGCTACACCTTC.

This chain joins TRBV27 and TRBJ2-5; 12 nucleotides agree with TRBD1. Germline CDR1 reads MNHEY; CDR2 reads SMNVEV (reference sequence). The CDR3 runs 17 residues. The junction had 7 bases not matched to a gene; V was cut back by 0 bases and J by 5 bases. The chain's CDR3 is CASSLSLGDRGRETQYF. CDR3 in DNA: TGTGCCAGCAGTTTATCGTTGGGGGACAGGGGGCGGGAGACCCAGTACTTC.

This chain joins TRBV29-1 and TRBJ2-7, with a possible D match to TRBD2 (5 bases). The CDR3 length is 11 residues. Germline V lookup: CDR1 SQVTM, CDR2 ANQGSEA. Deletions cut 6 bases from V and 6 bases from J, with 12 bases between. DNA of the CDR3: TGCAGCGTCCTCGGCCGGGGCGAGCAGTACTTC. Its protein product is CSVLGRGEQYF.

CDR3 residues: CASSFWVRQRDTQYF. The CDR3 DNA is TGTGCCAGCAGTTTTTGGGTACGCCAGCGGGATACGCAGTATTTT. This rearrangement joins TRBV27 to TRBJ2-3; D possibly corresponds to TRBD2 (5 bases). The V gene lost 3 bases and the J gene lost 6 bases, with 16 bases spanning the gap. Germline V CDR1 and CDR2: MNHEY, SMNVEV (reference sequence). The CDR3 totals 15 residues.

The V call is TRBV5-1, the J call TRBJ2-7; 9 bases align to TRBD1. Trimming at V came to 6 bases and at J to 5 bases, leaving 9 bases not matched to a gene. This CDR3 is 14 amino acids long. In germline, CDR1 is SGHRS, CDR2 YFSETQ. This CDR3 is CASTRDRVSDEQYF. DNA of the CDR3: TGCGCCAGCACCCGGGACAGGGTAAGCGACGAGCAGTACTTC.

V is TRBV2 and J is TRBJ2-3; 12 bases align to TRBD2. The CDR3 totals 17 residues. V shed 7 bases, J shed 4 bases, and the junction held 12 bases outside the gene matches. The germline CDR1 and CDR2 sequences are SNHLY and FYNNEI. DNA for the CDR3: TGTGCCAGCATACCGCTAGCGGGGGGGACTAGCGCAGATACGCAGTATTTT. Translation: CASIPLAGGTSADTQYF.

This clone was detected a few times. For the CDR3, the DNA is TGTGCCAGCAGCGCACCCGGGTGGTACGAGCAGTACTTC. Its protein is CASSAPGWYEQYF. This chain joins TRBV7-2 and TRBJ2-7; D is unclear. Trimming took off 5 bases at V and 4 bases at J, with 12 bases between the two ends. The CDR3 length is 13 residues. The V gene's germline CDR1 is SGHTA and CDR2 FQGNSA.